These T cell receptor beta chains were read from a single sample in a study of OX40 agonist ivuxolimab in advanced cancers. The table came from immunoSEQ multiplex PCR; TCRdb's copy has only in-frame clones and leaves some out. Among about 39,000 clones, around 90% were seen once, and the ten largest hold roughly a fifth. The sample consisted of CD4+ or CD8+ T cells sorted from blood, taken in a trial of the OX40 agonist ivuxolimab. Every receptor here comes from an adult with an advanced solid tumor such as melanoma, head and neck, liver or kidney cancer. The CDR3 runs from the conserved cysteine through the conserved F or W. Fields, in order: J gene, D gene, V gene, clone size, CDR3 protein, CDR3 DNA. The D gene is left open where the match is weak. Size is stated for part of the rows, as once, few or many counts, or as a class when the clone is expanded.

j_gene: TRBJ2-7; d_gene: -; v_gene: TRBV6-1; abundance: -; CDR3aa: CASSERGQPVYEQYF; CDR3nt: TGTGCCAGCAGTGAAAGAGGACAGCCGGTCTACGAGCAGTACTTC
j_gene: TRBJ2-1; d_gene: TRBD2; v_gene: TRBV13; abundance: once; CDR3aa: CASSLDRTSGSNEQFF; CDR3nt: TGTGCCAGCAGCTTAGATCGCACTAGCGGGAGTAATGAGCAGTTCTTC
j_gene: TRBJ1-1; d_gene: -; v_gene: TRBV10-3; abundance: -; CDR3aa: CAISELGPQGEAFF; CDR3nt: TGTGCCATCAGTGAGTTGGGCCCCCAGGGTGAAGCTTTCTTT
j_gene: TRBJ1-4; d_gene: -; v_gene: TRBV6-1; abundance: -; CDR3aa: CASSETGWEGEKLFF; CDR3nt: TGTGCCAGCAGTGAAACAGGGTGGGAGGGGGAAAAACTGTTTTTT
j_gene: TRBJ1-5; d_gene: -; v_gene: TRBV27; abundance: -; CDR3aa: CASSKTGFSNQPQHF; CDR3nt: TGTGCCAGCAGTAAGACAGGTTTTAGCAATCAGCCCCAGCATTTT
j_gene: TRBJ2-6; d_gene: -; v_gene: TRBV28; abundance: once; CDR3aa: CASSLYHGSGANVLTF; CDR3nt: TGTGCCAGCAGTTTATATCACGGGTCTGGGGCCAACGTCCTGACTTTC
j_gene: TRBJ2-7; d_gene: -; v_gene: TRBV27; abundance: -; CDR3aa: CASKEGHEQYF; CDR3nt: TGTGCCAGCAAGGAGGGACACGAGCAGTACTTC
j_gene: TRBJ2-1; d_gene: TRBD2; v_gene: TRBV6-1; abundance: -; CDR3aa: CASSVMASGSGEQFF; CDR3nt: TGTGCCAGCAGTGTCATGGCTAGCGGGAGCGGTGAGCAGTTCTTC
j_gene: TRBJ2-1; d_gene: TRBD2; v_gene: TRBV19; abundance: -; CDR3aa: CASRLAGSYNEQFF; CDR3nt: TGTGCCAGTAGACTAGCGGGCTCCTACAATGAGCAGTTCTTC
j_gene: TRBJ2-7; d_gene: TRBD1; v_gene: TRBV28; abundance: -; CDR3aa: CASSQPGQVTYEQYF; CDR3nt: TGTGCCAGCAGTCAACCGGGACAGGTGACGTACGAGCAGTACTTC
j_gene: TRBJ1-1; d_gene: -; v_gene: TRBV19; abundance: -; CDR3aa: CASSMGTGRTEAFF; CDR3nt: TGTGCCAGTAGCATGGGTACAGGGAGGACTGAAGCTTTCTTT
j_gene: TRBJ2-7; d_gene: TRBD2; v_gene: TRBV5-1; abundance: -; CDR3aa: CASSFSVGEGTYEQYF; CDR3nt: TGCGCCAGCAGCTTCTCGGTCGGGGAGGGGACCTACGAGCAGTACTTC
j_gene: TRBJ1-2; d_gene: -; v_gene: TRBV19; abundance: -; CDR3aa: CASSIGGWLVSYGYTF; CDR3nt: TGTGCCAGTAGTATAGGCGGTTGGCTAGTCAGCTATGGCTACACCTTC